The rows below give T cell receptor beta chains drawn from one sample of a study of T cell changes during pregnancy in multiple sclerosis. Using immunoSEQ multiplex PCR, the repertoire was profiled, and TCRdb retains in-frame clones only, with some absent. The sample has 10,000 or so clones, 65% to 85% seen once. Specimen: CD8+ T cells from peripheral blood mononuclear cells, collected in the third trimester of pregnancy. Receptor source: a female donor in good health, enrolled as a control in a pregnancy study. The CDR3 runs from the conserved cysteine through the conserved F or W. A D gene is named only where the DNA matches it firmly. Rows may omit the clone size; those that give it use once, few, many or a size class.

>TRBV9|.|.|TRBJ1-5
CASSVSSGDQPQHF
TGTGCCAGCAGCGTATCCTCTGGAGATCAGCCCCAGCATTTT
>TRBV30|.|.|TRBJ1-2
CAWRAPSGVYGYTF
TGTGCCTGGAGGGCCCCTTCGGGGGTCTATGGCTACACCTTC
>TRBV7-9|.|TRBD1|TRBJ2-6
CASSRTGRGANVLTF
TGTGCCAGCAGCCGGACAGGTCGTGGGGCCAACGTCCTGACTTTC
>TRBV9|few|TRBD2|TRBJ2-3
CASSAPPGLAGGATGTDTQYF
TGTGCCAGCAGCGCGCCACCGGGACTAGCGGGAGGGGCGACGGGCACAGATACGCAGTATTTT
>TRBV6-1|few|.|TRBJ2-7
CASSDSGGPYEQYF
TGTGCCAGCAGTGATAGCGGAGGGCCCTACGAGCAGTACTTC
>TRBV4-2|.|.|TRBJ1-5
CASSQGLEQPQHF
TGTGCCAGCAGCCAAGGATTAGAGCAGCCCCAGCATTTT
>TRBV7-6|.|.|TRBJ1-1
CASSSSQGSNTEAFF
TGTGCCAGCAGCTCGTCACAGGGTTCGAACACTGAAGCTTTCTTT
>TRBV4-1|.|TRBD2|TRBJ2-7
CASSDGLAREQYF
TGCGCCAGCAGCGATGGACTAGCGCGGGAGCAGTACTTC
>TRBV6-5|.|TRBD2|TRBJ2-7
CATHVGLAGSYEQYF
TGTGCCACTCACGTGGGGCTAGCGGGGAGCTACGAGCAGTACTTC
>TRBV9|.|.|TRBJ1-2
CASSVGAEPNYGYTF
TGTGCCAGCAGCGTAGGGGCAGAGCCTAACTATGGCTACACCTTC
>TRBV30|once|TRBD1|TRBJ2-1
CAWSVLDRVGDNEQFF
TGTGCCTGGAGTGTACTTGACAGGGTAGGGGACAATGAGCAGTTCTTC
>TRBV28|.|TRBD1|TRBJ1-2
CASSSGTGEDYGYTF
TGTGCCAGCAGTTCCGGGACAGGGGAGGACTATGGCTACACCTTC
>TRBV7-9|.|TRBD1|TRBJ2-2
CASSSNPFTGTANTGELFF
TGTGCCAGCAGCTCCAACCCTTTTACCGGGACAGCAAACACCGGGGAGCTGTTTTTT
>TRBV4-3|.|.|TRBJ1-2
CASSQDRAVDYGYTF
TGCGCCAGCAGCCAAGATAGAGCGGTTGATTATGGCTACACCTTC
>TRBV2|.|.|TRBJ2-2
CASSGDRRTNTGELFF
TGTGCCAGCAGTGGAGACAGGCGGACGAACACCGGGGAGCTGTTTTTT
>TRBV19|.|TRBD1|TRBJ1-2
CASTADRGLNGYTF
TGTGCCAGTACCGCGGACAGGGGGTTAAATGGCTACACCTTC
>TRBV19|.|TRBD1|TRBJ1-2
CASSITGTGETYGYTF
TGTGCCAGTAGTATCACCGGGACAGGGGAGACTTATGGCTACACCTTC
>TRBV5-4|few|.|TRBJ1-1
CASSLGRGIGTEAFF
TGTGCCAGCAGCCTTGGAAGGGGGATAGGGACTGAAGCTTTCTTT
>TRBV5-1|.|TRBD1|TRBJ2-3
CACHRGPDTQYF
TGCGCCTGCCACAGGGGTCCAGATACGCAGTATTTT
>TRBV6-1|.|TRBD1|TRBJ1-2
CASSFGQGYGYTF
TGTGCCAGCAGTTTCGGACAGGGCTATGGCTACACCTTC
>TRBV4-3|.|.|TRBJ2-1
CASSQDFRGTALAEQFF
TGCGCCAGCAGCCAAGATTTCCGGGGGACTGCCTTGGCTGAGCAGTTCTTC
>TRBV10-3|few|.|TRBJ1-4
CAIRTSGEEKLFF
TGTGCCATCAGGACGAGCGGAGAGGAAAAACTGTTTTTT
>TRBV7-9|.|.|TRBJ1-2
CASSGALRPHGYTF
TGTGCCAGCAGCGGGGCTCTCAGGCCTCATGGCTACACCTTC
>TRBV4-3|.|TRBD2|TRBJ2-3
CASSQDLAGGPDTQYF
TGCGCCAGCAGCCAAGATCTAGCGGGGGGGCCAGATACGCAGTATTTT
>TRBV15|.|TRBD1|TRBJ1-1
CATSEPRGLHTEAFF
TGTGCCACCAGCGAGCCCAGGGGGTTGCACACTGAAGCTTTCTTT
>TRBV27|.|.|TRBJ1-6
CASSQTQGSYNSPLHF
TGTGCCAGCAGTCAAACTCAGGGATCCTATAATTCACCCCTCCACTTT
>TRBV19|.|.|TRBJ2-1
CASSRTVVYNEQFF
TGTGCCAGTAGTCGGACAGTAGTTTACAATGAGCAGTTCTTC
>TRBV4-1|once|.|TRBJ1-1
CASSPLGQGGMNTEAFF
TGCGCCAGCAGCCCCCTAGGGCAGGGAGGGATGAACACTGAAGCTTTCTTT
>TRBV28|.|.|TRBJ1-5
CASLTGGPQHF
TGTGCCAGCCTCACGGGGGGGCCCCAGCATTTT
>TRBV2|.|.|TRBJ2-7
CASKGRGEQYF
TGTGCCAGCAAAGGCAGGGGCGAGCAGTACTTC
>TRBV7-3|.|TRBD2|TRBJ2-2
CASSLGLAGAFTGELFF
TGTGCCAGCAGCTTGGGACTAGCGGGGGCCTTCACCGGGGAGCTGTTTTTT
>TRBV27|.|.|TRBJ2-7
CASRLRGDSAAYEQYF
TGTGCCAGCAGACTAAGGGGGGACAGTGCGGCCTACGAGCAGTACTTC
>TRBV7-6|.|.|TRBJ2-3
CASSLKVDGDTQYF
TGTGCCAGCAGCTTAAAGGTCGACGGGGATACGCAGTATTTT
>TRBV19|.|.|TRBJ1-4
CASSIVRERTNEKLFF
TGTGCCAGTAGTATAGTTCGCGAGAGAACTAATGAAAAACTGTTTTTT
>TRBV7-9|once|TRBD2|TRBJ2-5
CASSLADSGRAQETQYF
TGTGCCAGCAGCTTAGCGGATAGCGGGAGGGCACAAGAGACCCAGTACTTC
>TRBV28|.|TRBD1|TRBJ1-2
CASSQDRTGGKGYTF
TGTGCCAGCAGTCAGGACCGGACAGGGGGAAAAGGCTACACCTTC
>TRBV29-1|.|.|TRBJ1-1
CSVDRSGDTEAFF
TGCAGCGTTGATCGATCCGGGGATACTGAAGCTTTCTTT